This entry describes one TCR beta chain. This record comes from a study of blood T cell repertoires in COVID-19. V was shortened by 4 bases and J by 3 bases, with 7 bases between the two germline ends. The CDR3 runs to 13 residues. Germline V lookup: CDR1 SGDLS, CDR2 YYNGEE. Data came from immunoSEQ multiplex PCR; TCRdb stores just in-frame clones and leaves some out. This sample has tens of thousands of clones, with approximately 80% found just once. This TCR derives from a man aged 80 or over with acute or convalescent COVID-19. Sequencing was carried out using peripheral blood. The genes are TRBV9 and TRBJ1-4; D unresolved. The CDR3 DNA is TGTGCCAGCAGCTTCGGGGCTAATGAAAAACTGTTTTTT. Translation: CASSFGANEKLFF.